This is a list of T cell receptor beta chains from one sample in a study of shared clonotypes between healthy human individuals. Produced via immunoSEQ multiplex PCR; TCRdb's table is partial and in-frame only. The sample includes 2 million to 3 million clones, over 85% of them seen just once. Sequences were obtained from naive CD4+ T cells from PBMCs. Every receptor here comes from a young man in good health. Some clones in this sample may be carry-over from other donors' samples. Both conserved end residues are part of each CDR3. Fields, in order: V gene, J gene, clone size, D gene, CDR3 protein, CDR3 DNA. The D gene is left open where the match is weak. Not every row has a clone size; where given, it reads once, few, many or a size class.

TRBV28	TRBJ1-2	.	TRBD1	CASSQDRVKGYTF	TGTGCCAGCAGTCAGGACAGGGTTAAAGGCTACACCTTC
TRBV28	TRBJ2-3	.	.	CASSSQVTQYF	TGTGCCAGCAGTTCACAGGTTACGCAGTATTTT
TRBV9	TRBJ1-5	.	.	CASSSRTGRPFGTLRNQPQHF	TGTGCCAGCAGCTCCCGCACGGGGAGACCGTTTGGCACTCTCAGGAATCAGCCCCAGCATTTT
TRBV5-8	TRBJ1-1	.	TRBD1	CASSLMTGGTEAFF	TGTGCCAGCAGCTTGATGACAGGGGGGACTGAAGCTTTCTTT
TRBV7-3	TRBJ2-5	.	.	CASSSRYPGARGETQYF	TGTGCCAGCAGCTCTCGATACCCCGGGGCGCGGGGAGAGACCCAGTACTTC
TRBV7-9	TRBJ2-7	.	.	CASSYGGYEQYF	TGTGCCAGCAGCTACGGGGGCTACGAGCAGTACTTC
TRBV6-1	TRBJ2-3	.	.	CASSGGQSTDTQYF	TGTGCCAGCAGTGGGGGACAAAGCACAGATACGCAGTATTTT
TRBV6-6	TRBJ1-1	.	.	CASRAAGGDEAFF	TGTGCCAGCAGAGCAGCCGGCGGAGATGAAGCTTTCTTT
TRBV11-2	TRBJ2-7	.	TRBD2	CASSAGLAVNYEQYF	TGTGCCAGCAGCGCGGGACTAGCGGTGAACTACGAGCAGTACTTC
TRBV27	TRBJ2-7	.	TRBD2	CASSGTSYRHEQYF	TGTGCCAGCAGCGGGACTAGCTATAGACACGAGCAGTACTTC
TRBV11-3	TRBJ2-1	.	.	CASSLGESSYNEQFF	TGTGCCAGCAGCTTGGGCGAGAGCTCCTACAATGAGCAGTTCTTC
TRBV18	TRBJ2-7	.	.	CASSPLNTYEQYF	TGTGCCAGCTCACCACTCAACACCTACGAGCAGTACTTC
TRBV6-1	TRBJ1-6	.	TRBD1	CASSEQGGNLNSPLHF	TGTGCCAGCAGTGAACAGGGGGGGAACTTAAATTCACCCCTCCACTTT
TRBV30	TRBJ1-5	once	TRBD1	CAWSRGTGLSQPQHF	TGTGCCTGGAGCCGCGGGACAGGGCTTAGTCAGCCCCAGCATTTT
TRBV5-4	TRBJ1-5	.	.	CASSLQGGNQPQHF	TGTGCCAGCAGCTTACAGGGAGGCAATCAGCCCCAGCATTTT
TRBV7-3	TRBJ2-5	.	TRBD2	CASSIGLGETQYF	TGTGCCAGCAGCATAGGACTAGGGGAGACCCAGTACTTC
TRBV11-2	TRBJ2-1	few	.	CASRTTALKYNEQFF	TGTGCCAGCAGGACGACAGCCTTGAAATACAATGAGCAGTTCTTC
TRBV5-4	TRBJ1-2	.	.	CASSLGKEVYGYTF	TGTGCCAGCAGCTTGGGCAAGGAGGTCTATGGCTACACCTTC
TRBV28	TRBJ1-5	.	.	CASSPLGNRVQPQHF	TGTGCCAGCAGTCCTCTAGGGAATAGGGTGCAGCCCCAGCATTTT
TRBV14	TRBJ2-3	.	.	CASSRQAPATDTQYF	TGTGCCAGCAGCCGACAGGCTCCCGCCACAGATACGCAGTATTTT
TRBV4-3	TRBJ2-3	once	TRBD2	CASSLSAGTSPTDTQYF	TGCGCCAGCAGCCTTTCCGCCGGGACTAGCCCCACAGATACGCAGTATTTT
TRBV28	TRBJ2-1	.	.	CASSLTGRDEQFF	TGTGCCAGCAGTTTAACGGGTCGGGATGAGCAGTTCTTC
TRBV6-5	TRBJ2-7	.	.	CASSALADAYEQYF	TGTGCCAGCAGTGCACTAGCAGATGCCTACGAGCAGTACTTC
TRBV7-9	TRBJ2-1	.	TRBD1	CASSRTTGTGDSNEQFF	TGTGCCAGCAGTCGAACCACCGGGACAGGGGATTCTAATGAGCAGTTCTTC
TRBV11-2	TRBJ1-6	.	.	CASSFTRGSRNSPLHF	TGTGCCAGCAGCTTCACCAGGGGATCGAGGAATTCACCCCTCCACTTT
TRBV29-1	TRBJ2-7	.	.	CSVESARLGSEQYF	TGCAGCGTTGAGAGCGCCAGGTTGGGCTCCGAGCAGTACTTC
TRBV30	TRBJ1-1	.	TRBD1	CAWNHRDRGLNTEAFF	TGTGCCTGGAACCACCGGGACAGGGGGCTAAACACTGAAGCTTTCTTT
TRBV10-3	TRBJ2-3	.	.	CAISSFGTDTQYF	TGTGCCATCAGTTCCTTCGGGACAGATACGCAGTATTTT
TRBV28	TRBJ2-2	.	TRBD2	CASSIPGLAREVTGELFF	TGTGCCAGCAGTATTCCCGGACTAGCGAGAGAGGTCACCGGGGAGCTGTTTTTT
TRBV28	TRBJ2-5	.	TRBD1	CASSFRGRVADQETQYF	TGTGCCAGCAGTTTTAGGGGGCGCGTAGCAGACCAAGAGACCCAGTACTTC
TRBV4-1	TRBJ2-5	.	TRBD2	CASSQVAGPQETQYF	TGCGCCAGCAGCCAAGTAGCGGGACCCCAAGAGACCCAGTACTTC
TRBV5-4	TRBJ1-4	.	TRBD1	CASTTRGRDEKLFF	TGTGCCAGCACTACGAGGGGGCGCGATGAAAAACTGTTTTTT
TRBV6-1	TRBJ2-1	.	.	CASNPPGVSNEQFF	TGTGCCAGCAATCCCCCGGGAGTAAGCAATGAGCAGTTCTTC
TRBV7-9	TRBJ1-4	.	.	CASSFGRGRDEKLFF	TGTGCCAGCAGCTTTGGTCGGGGGAGGGATGAAAAACTGTTTTTT
TRBV7-9	TRBJ2-6	.	.	CASSLSSSGANVLTF	TGTGCCAGCAGCTTATCGTCCTCTGGGGCCAACGTCCTGACTTTC
TRBV5-4	TRBJ1-4	.	.	CASSAGATNEKLFF	TGTGCCAGCAGCGCCGGAGCAACTAATGAAAAACTGTTTTTT
TRBV5-8	TRBJ1-5	.	.	CASATGWGSNQPQHF	TGTGCCAGCGCTACAGGGTGGGGTAGCAATCAGCCCCAGCATTTT
TRBV6-6	TRBJ2-3	.	.	CASSYPPGHTTDTQYF	TGTGCCAGCAGTTACCCACCGGGACATACCACAGATACGCAGTATTTT
TRBV6-6	TRBJ2-7	.	TRBD2	CASSGTSRNYEQYF	TGTGCCAGCAGTGGGACTAGCAGAAACTACGAGCAGTACTTC
TRBV7-6	TRBJ1-2	once	.	CASSPLARNLYGYTF	TGTGCCAGCAGCCCCCTCGCGCGGAACCTCTATGGCTACACCTTC
TRBV21-1	TRBJ2-7	.	.	CASSKGPRTASSYEQYF	TGTGCCAGCAGCAAGGGTCCCCGGACCGCTAGCTCCTACGAGCAGTACTTC